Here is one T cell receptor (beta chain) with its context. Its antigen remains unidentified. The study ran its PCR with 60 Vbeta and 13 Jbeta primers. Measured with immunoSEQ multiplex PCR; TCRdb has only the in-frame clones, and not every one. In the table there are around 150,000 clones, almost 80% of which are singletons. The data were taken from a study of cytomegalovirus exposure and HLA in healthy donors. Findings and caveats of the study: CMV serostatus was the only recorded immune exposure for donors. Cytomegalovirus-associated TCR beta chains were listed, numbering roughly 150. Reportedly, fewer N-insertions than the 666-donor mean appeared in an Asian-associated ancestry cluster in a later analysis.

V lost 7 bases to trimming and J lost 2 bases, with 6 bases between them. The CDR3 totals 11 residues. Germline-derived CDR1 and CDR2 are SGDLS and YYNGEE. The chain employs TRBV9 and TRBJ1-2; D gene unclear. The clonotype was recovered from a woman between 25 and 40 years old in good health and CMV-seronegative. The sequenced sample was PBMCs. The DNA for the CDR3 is TGTGCCAGCGAACAAAACTATGGCTACACCTTC. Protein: CASEQNYGYTF.